The TCR beta chain described here comes from a study of breast tumors, draining lymph nodes, adjacent tissues. Study observations and caveats: Compared with lymph nodes, tumors were less diverse; compared with nontumor tissue, more.

TCRdb redid the calling of the multiplex PCR reads with MiXCR, one entry per CDR3 protein. There are 120,000 or so distinct CDR3 sequences in the sample; less than 20% occur only once, and under 4.5% lies in the top ten. At least ten counts were recorded for this clonotype. Its antigen is still unknown. Germline loops: CDR1 SEHNR, CDR2 FQNEAQ (reference sequence). V lost 0 bases to trimming and J lost 7 bases; unmatched junction nucleotides: 1. The CDR3 spans 15 residues. Samples came from axillary lymph nodes draining the breast cancer. This clonotype was obtained from a female donor with breast cancer. Some clones in this sample may be carry-over from other donors' samples. Sample: axillary lymph node tissue. The rearrangement links TRBV7-9 to TRBJ2-1, with 12 positions matching TRBD2. CDR3 bases: TGTGCCAGCAGCTTAGCGGGGACTAGCGGGAATGAGCAGTTCTTC. Translating gives CASSLAGTSGNEQFF.